The clone carrying this T cell receptor beta chain was counted between two and nine times. Ophthalmopathy cases scored 3 or more on the Clinical Activity Score and 4 or more on NOSPECS grade, with duration below 3 months. Exclusions: uncontrolled infection, other autoimmune disease, pregnancy, lactation. Researchers amplified the TCR beta CDR3 regions from RNA transcripts. Researchers ran a first-round RT-PCR on the TCR CDR3 using the HTBI primer set. MiXCR, run by TCRdb on the multiplex PCR reads, gives a single entry per CDR3 protein. The sample yields almost 500,000 distinct CDR3 sequences, 20% to 25% seen once. The data are from a study of T cells in Graves' hyperthyroidism and ophthalmopathy. Per the germline V gene, CDR1 is GTSNPN and CDR2 is SVGIG (reference sequence). The CDR3 consists of 14 residues. Trimming removed 0 bases at V and 2 bases at J, with 8 bases between.

V gene TRBV30 combines with J gene TRBJ1-3; D is ambiguous. Sequencing input: blood. This sequence was found in a woman aged 70 to 79 with Graves' ophthalmopathy. CDR3 region: CAWSVGITGNTIYF. DNA of the CDR3: TGTGCCTGGAGTGTGGGGATTACTGGAAACACCATATATTTT.